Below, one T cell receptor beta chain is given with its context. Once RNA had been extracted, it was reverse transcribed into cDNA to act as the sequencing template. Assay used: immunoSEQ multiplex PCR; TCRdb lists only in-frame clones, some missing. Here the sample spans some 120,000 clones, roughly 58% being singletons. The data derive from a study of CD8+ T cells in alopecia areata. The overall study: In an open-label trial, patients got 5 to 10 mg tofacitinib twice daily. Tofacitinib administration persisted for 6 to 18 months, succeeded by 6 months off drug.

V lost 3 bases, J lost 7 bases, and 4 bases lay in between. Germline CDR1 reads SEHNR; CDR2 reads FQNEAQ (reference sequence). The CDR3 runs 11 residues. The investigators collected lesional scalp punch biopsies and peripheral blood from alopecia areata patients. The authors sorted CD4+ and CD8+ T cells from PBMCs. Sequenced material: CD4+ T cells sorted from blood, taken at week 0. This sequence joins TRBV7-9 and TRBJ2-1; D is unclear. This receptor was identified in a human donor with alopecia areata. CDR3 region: CASSLQNEQFF. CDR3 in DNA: TGTGCCAGCAGCTTGCAAAATGAGCAGTTCTTC. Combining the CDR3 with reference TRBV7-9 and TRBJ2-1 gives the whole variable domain DTGVSQNPRHKITKRGQNVTFRCDPISEHNRLYWYRQTLGQGPEFLTYFQNEAQLEKSRLLSDRFSAERPKGSFSTLEIQRTEQGDSAMYLCASSLQNEQFFGPGTRLTVL.